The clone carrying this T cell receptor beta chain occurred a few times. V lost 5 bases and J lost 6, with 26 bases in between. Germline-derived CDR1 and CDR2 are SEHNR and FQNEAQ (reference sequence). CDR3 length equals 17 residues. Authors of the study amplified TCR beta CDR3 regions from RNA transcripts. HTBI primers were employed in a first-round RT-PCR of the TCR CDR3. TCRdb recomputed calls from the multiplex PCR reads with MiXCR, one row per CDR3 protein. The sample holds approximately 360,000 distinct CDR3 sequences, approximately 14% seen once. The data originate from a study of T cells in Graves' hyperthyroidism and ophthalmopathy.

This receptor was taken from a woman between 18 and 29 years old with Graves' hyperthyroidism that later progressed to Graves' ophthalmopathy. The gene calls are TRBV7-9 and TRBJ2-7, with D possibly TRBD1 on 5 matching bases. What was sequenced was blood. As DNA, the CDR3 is TGTGCCAGCAGCCGTACAACCGGACACCCTGGGCCCGGCGAGCAGTACTTC. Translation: CASSRTTGHPGPGEQYF.